A single sample is the source of the 24 T cell receptor beta chains below, sequenced in a study of blood T cell repertoires in COVID-19. Assay used: immunoSEQ multiplex PCR; TCRdb lists only in-frame clones, some missing. The table includes some 83,000 clones, 88% detected once. Material: peripheral blood. The receptors stem from a man in his 60s with acute or convalescent COVID-19.

V is TRBV2 and J is TRBJ1-2; a weak D match, TRBD1 (6 bases). This CDR3 comprises 12 residues. Trimming removed 7 bases at V and 5 bases at J, with 11 bases between. Germline V CDR1 and CDR2: SNHLY, FYNNEI. DNA of the CDR3: TGTGCCAGCAATGGACAGAGATATGGCTACACCTTC. Its translation is CASNGQRYGYTF.

The table lists this clone with a count of one. The chain is built from TRBV3-1 (or the pseudogene TRBV3-2) and TRBJ2-5; D may be TRBD2 (6 bases). CDR3 size: 13 residues. Germline assignment: CDR1 LGHDT and CDR2 YNNKEL (reference sequence). V shed 4 bases and J shed 4 bases, with 10 bases lying between them. Here the CDR3 DNA reads TGTGCCAGCAGCCGAACAGCGGGAGAGACCCAGTACTTC. This gives the protein CASSRTAGETQYF.

The chain carries TRBV7-8 and TRBJ1-4, with a weak D call TRBD1 (6 bases). Trimming took off 5 bases at V and 7 bases at J, with 17 bases between the two ends. Germline values: CDR1 SGHVS, CDR2 FQNEAQ. This CDR3 contains 15 residues. The CDR3 DNA reads TGTGCCAGCAGCCCATACAGGGTGGGTGTTGAAAAACTGTTTTTT. Residues: CASSPYRVGVEKLFF.

This CDR3 reads CASSIDRTGTARSGANVLTF. DNA for the CDR3: TGTGCCAGTAGTATCGACCGGACCGGGACAGCCCGCTCTGGGGCCAACGTCCTGACTTTC. The chain is built from TRBV19 and TRBJ2-6, with 7 bases aligning to TRBD1. V shed 3 bases, J shed 0 bases, and the junction held 14 bases outside the gene matches. The CDR3 has 20 amino acids. CDR1 is LNHDA, CDR2 SQIVND, per germline (reference sequence).

The V gene is TRBV5-1, the J gene TRBJ1-3, with unresolved D. V was pared by 0 bases and J by 1 base, with 8 bases between. The CDR3 has 15 residues. Germline V gives CDR1 SGHRS, CDR2 YFSETQ. The CDR3 loop is CASSLDASSGNTIYF. DNA of the CDR3: TGCGCCAGCAGCTTGGACGCGTCGTCTGGAAACACCATATATTTT.

V usage is TRBV6-1 and J usage is TRBJ2-7; TRBD2 agrees at 7 bases. The germline V gene has CDR1 MNHNS and CDR2 SASEGT. The CDR3 loop spans 14 amino acids. V lost 1 base, J lost 7 bases, and 7 bases stayed unmatched. The chain's CDR3 is CASSEGDYPTEQYF. DNA for the CDR3: TGTGCCAGCAGTGAAGGGGACTATCCTACGGAGCAGTACTTC.

The CDR3 reads CASSLWSNTEAFF. The CDR3 region has the DNA TGTGCCAGCAGCTTGTGGAGCAACACTGAAGCTTTCTTT. The gene calls are TRBV5-4 and TRBJ1-1; D is uncertain. Trimming stripped 1 base from V and 2 bases from J, with 6 bases between. Germline-derived CDR1 and CDR2 are SGHNT and YYREEE (reference sequence). CDR3 length: 13 amino acids.

The chain links TRBV9 to TRBJ1-3; maybe TRBD1 (6 bases). The CDR3 contains 17 residues. Germline CDR1 SGDLS, CDR2 YYNGEE. Trimming stripped 4 bases from V and 1 base from J, with 18 bases between. CDR3 loop: CASSPGHPPVSGNTIYF. DNA for the CDR3: TGTGCCAGCAGCCCGGGACACCCGCCCGTTTCTGGAAACACCATATATTTT.

V usage is TRBV4-1 and J usage is TRBJ2-5, with a weak D call TRBD1 (6 bases). In germline, CDR1 is MGHRA, CDR2 YSYEKL. The CDR3 totals 15 residues. V gave up 2 bases and J gave up 1 base, with 11 bases separating them. CDR3 sequence reads: CASSQSRTVQETQYF. The DNA of the CDR3 is TGCGCCAGCAGCCAATCGCGGACAGTCCAAGAGACCCAGTACTTC.

V is TRBV29-1 and J is TRBJ1-2; 7 bases fit TRBD1. The CDR3 sequence is 14 residues long. In germline, CDR1 is SQVTM, CDR2 ANQGSEA. Germline trimming cut 2 bases from V and 6 bases from J; bases unmatched to any gene: 9. This CDR3 is CSVELRQGSNGYTF. As DNA, the CDR3 is TGCAGCGTTGAACTCAGACAGGGTTCCAATGGCTACACCTTC.

The genes are TRBV5-1 and TRBJ2-1, with D perhaps TRBD1 (5 bases). Germline values: CDR1 SGHRS, CDR2 YFSETQ. The length of the CDR3 is 19 residues. Trimming cost V 0 bases and J 6 bases, with 25 bases left between them. The CDR3 DNA follows: TGCGCCAGCAGCTTGGGGGCAGGGCCGTTGGGTACTGGGTCCAATGAGCAGTTCTTC. Translated, it gives CASSLGAGPLGTGSNEQFF. Full variable domain (rest looked up from reference TRBV5-1 and TRBJ2-1): KAGVTQTPRYLIKTRGQQVTLSCSPISGHRSVSWYQQTPGQGLQFLFEYFSETQRNKGNFPGRFSGRQFSNSRSEMNVSTLELGDSALYLCASSLGAGPLGTGSNEQFFGPGTRLTVL.

The V call is TRBV27, the J call TRBJ1-5; the match to TRBD1 covers 7 bases. Trimming took 3 bases from V and 6 from J; bases not matched to a gene: 2. The CDR3 extends over 13 amino acids. The V gene's germline CDR1 is MNHEY and CDR2 SMNVEV (reference sequence). The CDR3 bases are TGTGCCAGCAGTTTGGGACAGAGTCAGCCCCAGCATTTT. Translated, it gives CASSLGQSQPQHF.

The chain uses TRBV29-1 and TRBJ1-2; 8 positions agree with TRBD1. Per the germline V gene, CDR1 is SQVTM and CDR2 is ANQGSEA. The trim removed 4 bases at V and 7 bases at J, leaving 2 bases unmatched. This CDR3 has 11 residues. CDR3 nucleotides: TGCAGCGTTGCAGGGGGCTCTGGCTACACCTTC. Translated: CSVAGGSGYTF. Variable domain in full (rest from reference TRBV29-1 and TRBJ1-2): SAVISQKPSRDICQRGTSLTIQCQVDSQVTMMFWYRQQPGQSLTLIATANQGSEATYESGFVIDKFPISRPNLTFSTLTVSNMSPEDSSIYLCSVAGGSGYTFGSGTRLTVV.

The genes are TRBV6-1 and TRBJ2-4, with a weak D call TRBD1 (6 bases). V shed 3 bases and J shed 7 bases, with 13 bases lying between them. The length of the CDR3 is 14 residues. Germline CDR1 is MNHNS and CDR2 is SASEGT. Here the CDR3 DNA reads TGTGCCAGCAGTGATGCGGACAGTATTAACATTCAGTACTTC. Amino acid sequence: CASSDADSINIQYF.

The chain carries TRBV21-1 and TRBJ2-3; TRBD1, the table's D call, was not compared with the DNA. TRBV21-1 is designated a pseudogene. CDR3 length equals 17 residues. CDR3 amino acids: CASSKLDRSGGTDTQYF. The DNA of the CDR3 is TGTGCCAGCAGCAAGTTAGACAGGTCAGGAGGCACAGATACGCAGTATTTT.

The chain combines TRBV7-9 with TRBJ2-7; possibly TRBD2 for D (6 bases). The germline CDR1 and CDR2 sequences are SEHNR and FQNEAQ (reference sequence). Trimming stripped 1 base from V and 2 bases from J, with 9 bases between. The CDR3 consists of 14 residues. DNA for the CDR3: TGTGCCAGCAGCTTAGTGTCTAGCGCCTACGAGCAGTACTTC. Its protein is CASSLVSSAYEQYF.

V gene TRBV12-3 or TRBV12-4 combines with J gene TRBJ2-1; 7 positions match TRBD1. This CDR3 is built from 11 residues. With 5 bases clipped from V and 9 bases from J, the junction kept 1 base outside the gene matches. In DNA, the CDR3 is TGTGCCAGCAGTAGGGGGCGTGAGCAGTTCTTC. Its protein product is CASSRGREQFF.

The chain uses TRBV6-5 and TRBJ1-5, with TRBD1 matching 10 bases. Germline V gene data show CDR1 as MNHEY and CDR2 as SVGAGI. The CDR3 has 15 residues. V lost 6 bases to trimming and J lost 6 bases; unmatched junction nucleotides: 8. The CDR3: CASSPGTGVVQPQHF. Here the CDR3 DNA reads TGTGCCAGCAGCCCCGGGACAGGGGTTGTTCAGCCCCAGCATTTT.

The rearrangement joins TRBV2 to TRBJ2-7, with D possibly matching TRBD1 (5 bases). The ends were cut back, 6 bases at V and 7 bases at J, with 10 bases in the middle. Germline CDR1 SNHLY, CDR2 FYNNEI. This CDR3 has 11 amino acids. CDR3 sequence: CASSATVEQYF. The CDR3 DNA reads TGTGCCAGCAGCGCGACAGTGGAGCAGTACTTC.

This clone showed up just once. CDR3 residues: CASSPTGEGNQPQHF. The CDR3 DNA is TGTGCCAGCAGCCCGACAGGGGAGGGCAATCAGCCCCAGCATTTT. The V gene is TRBV3-1 (or the pseudogene TRBV3-2), the J gene TRBJ1-5; 8 bases align to TRBD1. The trim removed 4 bases at V and 2 bases at J, leaving 4 bases unmatched. The germline CDR1 and CDR2 sequences are LGHDT and YNNKEL (reference sequence). The CDR3 runs to 15 residues.

CDR3 coding DNA: TGTGCCAGCAGCTCTAGCAGTGAGCAGTTCTTC. Amino acid sequence: CASSSSSEQFF. This rearrangement joins TRBV5-4 to TRBJ2-1, with D tentatively TRBD2 (5 bases). The V end lost 3 bases, the J end lost 9 bases, and 7 bases lay between the germline ends. CDR1 and CDR2 (germline): SGHNT, YYREEE (reference sequence). The CDR3 is 11 amino acids.

V gene TRBV29-1 combines with J gene TRBJ2-7; 9 nucleotides line up with TRBD2. The CDR3 length is 12 residues. With V trimmed by 4 bases and J by 4 bases, 2 bases remained unmatched. Germline values: CDR1 SQVTM, CDR2 ANQGSEA. CDR3 residues: CSVASGGYEQYF. CDR3 coding DNA: TGCAGCGTTGCCAGCGGGGGGTACGAGCAGTACTTC.

The CDR3 is CASSTSVGNGELFF. For the CDR3, the DNA is TGTGCCAGCAGCACTAGCGTGGGAAACGGGGAGCTGTTTTTT. The chain joins TRBV13 to TRBJ2-2; 7 bases line up with TRBD2. The J segment lost 7 bases and the V segment lost 5 bases, leaving 7 bases of the junction unmatched. CDR3 size: 14 residues. Germline values: CDR1 PRHDT, CDR2 FYEKMQ (reference sequence).

The V and J genes are TRBV9 and TRBJ2-3; 12 bases fit TRBD2. The CDR3 is made up of 13 amino acids. Germline V CDR1 and CDR2: SGDLS, YYNGEE. With 3 bases clipped from V and 9 bases from J, the junction kept 2 bases outside the gene matches. The CDR3: CASSDGTSGTQYF. The CDR3 coding sequence is TGTGCCAGCAGCGACGGGACTAGCGGGACGCAGTATTTT.